Listed below are T cell receptor beta chains from one sample, sequenced in a study of blood T cell repertoires in COVID-19. The data were produced by immunoSEQ multiplex PCR, yet TCRdb's version contains in-frame clones alone and is incomplete. The profile shows 300,000 or so clones, about 88% of them singletons. Material: peripheral blood. These receptors originate from a man in his 70s with acute or convalescent COVID-19. CDR3s include the opening cysteine and the closing phenylalanine or tryptophan. D genes are given only for firm matches. The size field is filled for only some rows; it gives once, few, many or a size class.

d_call	cdr3_length	v_call	clone_size	j_call	cdr3_nt	cdr3_aa
TRBD2	16	TRBV12-5	.	TRBJ2-5	TGTGCTAGTGGTTTGGGGGATTCTAGCGGCCAAGAGACCCAGTACTTC	CASGLGDSSGQETQYF
.	14	TRBV19	.	TRBJ2-7	TGTGCCAGTAGTGTATCGACTGCAATCTACGAGCAGTACTTC	CASSVSTAIYEQYF
TRBD1	15	TRBV28	.	TRBJ1-5	TGTGCCAGCAGAATCAGACAGGGGGCCTATCAGCCCCAGCATTTT	CASRIRQGAYQPQHF
.	13	TRBV5-1	.	TRBJ2-1	TGCGCCAGCAGCTGGCAGGGATACAATGAGCAGTTCTTC	CASSWQGYNEQFF
.	14	TRBV11-2	.	TRBJ1-4	TGTGCCAGCAGCCAAGAGTGGACACTTAAAAAACTGTTTTTT	CASSQEWTLKKLFF
.	15	TRBV27	.	TRBJ2-1	TGTGCCAGCAGTTTAGAGGGGACATCCTACAATGAGCAGTTCTTC	CASSLEGTSYNEQFF
.	15	TRBV28	.	TRBJ2-5	TGTGCCACCCATGACGGGGGAAGGCCCCAAGAGACCCAGTACTTC	CATHDGGRPQETQYF
TRBD1	16	TRBV25-1	.	TRBJ1-6	TGTGCCAGCAGTCTGACCGGAGGACAGGGTTATTCACCCCTCCACTTT	CASSLTGGQGYSPLHF
TRBD1	16	TRBV4-3	.	TRBJ1-3	TGCGCCAGCAGCCAATCCATTACAGGGGATGGAAACACCATATATTTT	CASSQSITGDGNTIYF
TRBD2	13	TRBV28	.	TRBJ2-1	TGTGCCAGCATTAGCGGGAGGGCTGGTGAGCAGTTCTTC	CASISGRAGEQFF
.	13	TRBV1	.	TRBJ2-5	TGCACCAGCAGCCATGGGACAGAAGAGACCCAGTACTTC	CTSSHGTEETQYF
.	13	TRBV5-4	.	TRBJ2-1	TGTGCCAGCAGTCGAGCTAAGTACAATGAGCAGTTCTTC	CASSRAKYNEQFF
.	15	TRBV7-6	.	TRBJ2-5	TGTGCCAGCAGCCCTACCCCCCAAGAGAGGGAGACCCAGTACTTC	CASSPTPQERETQYF
.	14	TRBV27	.	TRBJ1-4	TGTGCCAGCAGTTTACAGGCAACTAATGAAAAACTGTTTTTT	CASSLQATNEKLFF
.	15	TRBV18	.	TRBJ1-6	TGTGCCAGCTCACCTGACAGCTCCTATAATTCACCCCTCCACTTT	CASSPDSSYNSPLHF
.	11	TRBV9	.	TRBJ1-5	TGTGCCAGCGGACAGTACCAGCCCCAGCATTTT	CASGQYQPQHF
TRBD1	14	TRBV7-2	.	TRBJ2-1	TGTGCCAGCAGCTACGGACAGGTTCACAATGAGCAGTTCTTC	CASSYGQVHNEQFF
TRBD1	15	TRBV18	.	TRBJ1-5	TGTGCCAGCTCACCACGGACAGGGGGCGACCAGCCCCAGCATTTT	CASSPRTGGDQPQHF
.	11	TRBV20-1	.	TRBJ2-3	TGCAGTGCTAGACTTACAGATACGCAGTATTTT	CSARLTDTQYF
.	16	TRBV5-1	few	TRBJ1-3	TGCGCCAGCAGCTCAGGTACAGCGGGCTCTGGAAACACCATATATTTT	CASSSGTAGSGNTIYF
.	15	TRBV6-2/TRBV6-3	.	TRBJ1-5	TGTGCCAGCAGTGACCCCCCAGGGGGCAATCAGCCCCAGCATTTT	CASSDPPGGNQPQHF
TRBD1	15	TRBV11-2	.	TRBJ1-6	TGTGCCAGCAGCTACAGGACAGGGGCGGTCTCACCCCTCCACTTT	CASSYRTGAVSPLHF
.	15	TRBV6-6	few	TRBJ1-4	TGTGCCAGCAGTTACTCGGCAGGGAAAAATGAAAAACTGTTTTTT	CASSYSAGKNEKLFF
TRBD2	15	TRBV5-1	.	TRBJ2-3	TGCGCCAGCAGCACTAGCGGAGCTCGCACAGATACGCAGTATTTT	CASSTSGARTDTQYF
.	13	TRBV7-2	few	TRBJ2-3	TGTGCCAGCAGCTTAGGTAGGGGGGATACGCAGTATTTT	CASSLGRGDTQYF
TRBD2	17	TRBV5-3	.	TRBJ2-1	TGTGCCAGAAGCATGAGACTAGCGGGGGCCGCAGACAATGAGCAGTTCTTC	CARSMRLAGAADNEQFF